The clone carrying this TCR beta chain came up a few times. The sample originates from a study of blood T cell repertoires in COVID-19. Across the study: The analysed material was cDNA or gDNA that came from T cells, B-cell-depleted T cells, or PBMCs.

V lost 4 bases and J 5 bases, leaving 2 bases between the germline ends. The CDR3 covers 11 residues. Some clones are missing from TCRdb's copy, which holds only in-frame ones; the method was immunoSEQ multiplex PCR. The sample includes under 250,000 clones, about nine tenths of them seen just once. This sequence joins TRBV12-3 or TRBV12-4 and TRBJ2-2; D is ambiguous. The source material was peripheral blood. The TCR sequence derives from an older woman who had recovered from COVID-19. For the CDR3, the DNA is TGTGCCAGCAGTTCGACCGGGGAGCTGTTTTTT. Translated, it gives CASSSTGELFF.